This passage covers 8 T cell receptor beta chains from one sample sequenced in a study of beta chain features in type 1 diabetes (dated by TCRdb to 2016 to 2019). Libraries were made using the immunoSEQ multiplex PCR assay. The High Capacity cDNA Reverse Transcription Kit was used to reverse transcribe all of the isolated RNA, meaning that expressed TCRB transcripts were what got sequenced. As stored in TCRdb, this immuneACCESS dataset retains in-frame rearrangements with V and J assigned. A fraction of the clones does not appear; measured against another copy, unresolved V genes explain less than half of the discrepancy, and the remainder lacks a known reason. The sample contains some 250,000 clones, 25% to 30% of them found a single time. Under 5% of the sample goes to the ten largest clones. The sample consisted of central memory CD4+ T cells from blood. These receptors were taken from a man aged 30 to 39 in good health.

The chain employs TRBV19 and TRBJ2-3; D unresolved. There are 15 residues in the CDR3. The ends were cut back, 2 bases at V and 0 bases at J, with 9 bases in the middle. The germline gives CDR1 LNHDA, CDR2 SQIVND (reference sequence). The CDR3 DNA sequence: TGTGCCAGTAGTATATTTGCGGCTAGCACAGATACGCAGTATTTT. Translated, it gives CASSIFAASTDTQYF.

The genes are TRBV30 and TRBJ1-2; D may be TRBD1 (5 bases). CDR3 length: 10 amino acids. Trimming removed 8 bases at V and 9 bases at J, with 13 bases between. The germline V gene encodes CDR1 GTSNPN and CDR2 SVGIG (reference sequence). The CDR3 sequence: CAGGERSYTF. The CDR3 coding sequence is TGTGCCGGAGGGGAGAGGAGCTACACCTTC.

The genes are TRBV28 and TRBJ2-7, with a possible D match to TRBD1 (5 bases). This CDR3 comprises 13 residues. Per the germline V gene, CDR1 is MDHEN and CDR2 is SYDVKM. V was trimmed by 5 bases and J by 7 bases, leaving 15 bases between them. CDR3 amino acids: CASSNLGAYEQYF. Written as DNA, the CDR3 is TGTGCCAGCAGTAACCTAGGGGCGTATGAGCAGTACTTC.

This clone was counted only a few times. Other DNA sequences within the sample encode an identical CDR3. The gene calls are TRBV6-6 and TRBJ1-1; 8 bases map to TRBD1. The CDR3 covers 16 residues. Germline CDR1 and CDR2: MNHNY and SVGAGI (reference sequence). The J segment lost 0 bases and the V segment lost 6 bases, leaving 9 bases of the junction unmatched. CDR3 sequence: CASSHRRTGLNTEAFF. The CDR3 region has the DNA TGTGCCAGCAGCCATAGACGGACAGGGCTGAACACTGAAGCTTTCTTT.

The J gene is TRBJ2-1, the V gene TRBV19; 9 bases agree with TRBD1. CDR3 length: 13 residues. Germline V gives CDR1 LNHDA, CDR2 SQIVND (reference sequence). Germline trimming cut 6 bases from V and 8 bases from J; bases unmatched to any gene: 5. Here the CDR3 DNA reads TGTGCCAGTAGCCGGGGACAGGGCGATGAGCAGTTCTTC. The encoded protein is CASSRGQGDEQFF.

The table lists this clone with a few counts. V is TRBV5-6 and J is TRBJ2-3; the D is unclear. In germline, CDR1 is SGHDT, CDR2 YYEEEE. The CDR3 is 13 amino acids. Trimming took 6 bases from V and 2 from J, leaving 10 bases between them. The CDR3, as DNA: TGTGCCAGCACGGGTATCTCCACAGATACGCAGTATTTT. Protein sequence: CASTGISTDTQYF.

The J gene is TRBJ1-6, the V gene TRBV30, with D uncertain. V was trimmed by 2 bases and J by 7 bases, leaving 18 bases between them. Germline values: CDR1 GTSNPN, CDR2 SVGIG (reference sequence). This CDR3 spans 16 amino acids. CDR3 sequence: CAWSRTPGYGNSPLHF. As DNA, the CDR3 is TGTGCCTGGAGTCGGACCCCTGGTTATGGGAATTCACCCCTCCACTTT.

Regarding this clone: Other DNA sequences in the same sample also yield this CDR3. The J gene is TRBJ2-1, the V gene TRBV7-2, with D possibly matching TRBD1 (5 bases). CDR1 SGHTA and CDR2 FQGNSA come from the germline V gene. Trimming cost V 5 bases and J 8 bases, with 10 bases left between them. This CDR3 is 12 amino acids long. CDR3: CASSLQGYEQFF. CDR3 in DNA: TGTGCCAGCAGCCTCCAGGGCTATGAGCAGTTCTTC.